Following are 10 T cell receptor beta chains from one sample sequenced in a study of CD8 T cells in Susac syndrome. Random-hexamer reverse transcription was applied to roughly 0.5 to 1 ug RNA. Via MiXCR, TCRdb re-called the immunoSEQ multiplex PCR reads, giving one row per CDR3 protein. Here the sample spans roughly 80,000 distinct CDR3 sequences, about 94% being singletons. Sequencing was carried out using CD8+ T cells from PBMCs. The source of these receptors is a human donor in good health.

The chain links TRBV6-5 to TRBJ2-7; no clear D gene. CDR1 is MNHEY, CDR2 SVGAGI, per germline. Trimming left V 2 bases short and J 1 base short, with 9 bases between. The CDR3 is 14 residues long. CDR3 residues: CASSYTYSSYEQYV. CDR3 coding DNA: TGTGCCAGCAGTTACACGTATTCTTCCTACGAGCAGTACGTC.

The CDR3 DNA reads as TGTGCCAGCAGCTCCGGCGGGATCGCCTACGAGCAGTACGTC. This encodes CASSSGGIAYEQYV. The V call is TRBV5-6, the J call TRBJ2-7; TRBD2 might be the D (6 bases). Trimming removed 3 bases from V and 2 bases from J, with 12 bases in between. This CDR3 spans 14 amino acids. Germline V gene sequence: CDR1 SGHDT, CDR2 YYEEEE.

The genes are TRBV9 and TRBJ2-6; either TRBD1 or TRBD2 may fit D (5 bases each). Trimming stripped 1 base from V and 3 bases from J, with 8 bases between. This CDR3 is built from 15 residues. Germline V gives CDR1 SGDLS, CDR2 YYNGEE. The CDR3 DNA sequence: TGTGCCAGCAGCGTACGAGGGGTTGGGGCCAACGTCCTGACTTTC. As protein: CASSVRGVGANVLTF.

V usage is TRBV20-1 and J usage is TRBJ1-2; no clear D. Germline CDR1 reads DFQATT; CDR2 reads SNEGSKA (reference sequence). The V end was cut by 1 base, the J end by 0 bases, with 9 bases between. The CDR3 spans 14 residues. CDR3 nucleotides: TGCAGTGCTAGAGTAACCGAATCTAACTATGGCTACACCTTC. It translates to CSARVTESNYGYTF.

This clonotype was counted a few times. CDR3 residues: CASSSLNLDRGDYEQYF. The CDR3 region has the DNA TGTGCCAGCAGCTCCCTCAACTTGGACAGGGGCGATTACGAGCAGTACTTC. The chain combines TRBV7-9 with TRBJ2-7, with 9 bases aligning to TRBD1. Germline V gives CDR1 SEHNR, CDR2 FQNEAQ (reference sequence). Trimming at V came to 4 bases and at J to 4 bases, leaving 14 bases not matched to a gene. The CDR3 extends over 17 amino acids.

J is TRBJ2-2 and V is TRBV9, with D possibly being TRBD1 or TRBD2 (5 bases each). Trimming stripped 3 bases from V and 0 bases from J, with 12 bases between. The CDR3 runs to 16 residues. Germline values: CDR1 SGDLS, CDR2 YYNGEE. The CDR3 DNA reads TGTGCCAGCAGCGGAGCCGGGGCAACGAACACCGGGGAGCTGTTTTTT. Protein product: CASSGAGATNTGELFF.

This clonotype showed up just a few times. The chain carries TRBV7-9 and TRBJ2-7; D might be TRBD2 (6 bases). V was shortened by 3 bases and J by 6 bases, with 9 bases between the two germline ends. This CDR3 region has 12 residues. Germline CDR1 SEHNR, CDR2 FQNEAQ (reference sequence). CDR3 amino acids: CASSLGGTEQYF. Here the CDR3 DNA reads TGTGCCAGCAGCTTGGGGGGTACCGAGCAGTACTTC.

The chain has TRBV3-1 and TRBJ1-3; D is unclear. The CDR3 is made up of 16 amino acids. The germline gives CDR1 LGHDT, CDR2 YNNKEL (reference sequence). The V gene lost 3 bases and the J gene lost 0 bases, with 12 bases spanning the gap. The DNA of the CDR3 is TGTGCCAGCAGCCACCCTGGAGGGAACTCTGGAAACACCATATATTTT. Translating gives CASSHPGGNSGNTIYF.

This clonotype was picked up one time. V usage is TRBV19 and J usage is TRBJ1-6; D gene uncertain. V was shortened by 3 bases and J by 6 bases, with 12 bases between the two germline ends. CDR3 length equals 15 residues. The germline V gene encodes CDR1 LNHDA and CDR2 SQIVND (reference sequence). Here the CDR3 DNA reads TGTGCCAGTAGTATTAGCAGCTCCGTTAATTCACCCCTCCACTTT. Amino acid sequence: CASSISSSVNSPLHF.

V usage is TRBV5-4 and J usage is TRBJ1-1; the match to TRBD1 covers 8 bases. V lost 4 bases and J lost 1; bases outside the gene matches: 6. This CDR3 contains 15 residues. Per germline, CDR1 SGHNT and CDR2 YYREEE (reference sequence). For the CDR3, the DNA is TGTGCCAGCAGCCCGACAGGGGTCACGAACACTGAAGCTTTCTTT. It translates to CASSPTGVTNTEAFF.